This entry lists 20 T cell receptor beta chains sequenced from one sample in a study of shared clonotypes between healthy human individuals. Measured with immunoSEQ multiplex PCR; TCRdb has only the in-frame clones, and not every one. Among about 490,000 clones, 60% to 85% were seen once, and the ten largest hold 13%. Sequenced input: PBMCs. Every receptor here comes from a woman aged 40 to 50 in good health. Some clones in this sample may be carry-over from other donors' samples.

The rearrangement joins TRBV11-3 to TRBJ2-7, with TRBD1 matching 9 bases. With 5 bases clipped from V and 6 bases from J, the junction kept 11 bases outside the gene matches. The germline V gene encodes CDR1 SGHNT and CDR2 YENEEA. The CDR3 extends over 15 amino acids. The CDR3 here is CASSPPGQGSSEQYF. The CDR3 nucleotides read TGTGCCAGCAGCCCGCCTGGACAGGGGAGCTCCGAGCAGTACTTC.

The gene calls are TRBV4-3 and TRBJ2-1, with 8 bases aligning to TRBD2. CDR3 length: 16 residues. Germline CDR1 LGHNA, CDR2 YSLEER. The ends lost 0 bases at V and 8 bases at J; junction bases unmatched: 9. The chain's CDR3 is CASSQDTAGLADEQFF. The CDR3 DNA reads as TGCGCCAGCAGCCAAGATACGGCCGGACTAGCCGATGAGCAGTTCTTC.

Worth noting for this clone: A far larger clone is off by one base, so a read error is likely. V is TRBV6-5 and J is TRBJ2-7; D could derive from TRBD1 or TRBD2 (6 bases each). This CDR3 has 14 residues. Germline V gives CDR1 MNHEY, CDR2 SVGAGI. CDR3 bases: TGTGCCAGCAGTTACTCGCAGGGGACTTACGGGCAGTACTTC. Translated: CASSYSQGTYGQYF.

The V gene is TRBV7-9, the J gene TRBJ2-5; TRBD2 might be the D (6 bases). Germline assignment: CDR1 SEHNR and CDR2 FQNEAQ (reference sequence). Deletions cut 1 base from V and 2 bases from J, with 11 bases between. The CDR3 is made up of 15 amino acids. The CDR3 region has the DNA TGTGCCAGCAGCTTAGTTGGGACTGTACAAGAGACCCAGTACTTC. Protein product: CASSLVGTVQETQYF.

This clone has a single count. This chain links TRBV28 with TRBJ2-2, with TRBD2 matching 8 bases. With 8 bases clipped from V and 7 bases from J, the junction kept 15 bases outside the gene matches. CDR1 and CDR2 from the germline V gene are MDHEN and SYDVKM. The CDR3 has 16 residues. The CDR3 DNA reads as TGTGCCAGCCTTCGGAGCGGGAGTACTGTACACGGGGAGCTGTTTTTT. This sequence encodes CASLRSGSTVHGELFF. The full variable domain, with the rest looked up from reference TRBV28 and TRBJ2-2, is DVKVTQSSRYLVKRTGEKVFLECVQDMDHENMFWYRQDPGLGLRLIYFSYDVKMKEKGDIPEGYSVSREKKERFSLILESASTNQTSMYLCASLRSGSTVHGELFFGEGSRLTVL.

This clone was detected ten times or more. The chain couples TRBV30 to TRBJ1-6; D remains ambiguous. Germline V gene sequence: CDR1 GTSNPN, CDR2 SVGIG (reference sequence). V lost 0 bases to trimming and J lost 11 bases, with 8 bases between them. The CDR3 runs to 12 residues. The DNA of the CDR3 is TGTGCCTGGAGTGTTGAGGGAACACCCCTCCACTTT. Amino acids: CAWSVEGTPLHF. Full variable domain (outside the CDR3, taken from reference TRBV30 and TRBJ1-6): SQTIHQWPATLVQPVGSPLSLECTVEGTSNPNLYWYRQAAGRGLQLLFYSVGIGQISSEVPQNLSASRPQDRQFILSSKKLLLSDSGFYLCAWSVEGTPLHFGNGTRLTVT.

This chain uses TRBV2 with TRBJ2-7; D ambiguous. Germline V gene sequence: CDR1 SNHLY, CDR2 FYNNEI. With 4 bases removed from V and 5 bases from J, the gap between germline ends came to 12 bases. CDR3 length: 13 residues. The CDR3 DNA sequence: TGTGCCAGCAGTGTGTTAGTTTTCCACGAGCAGTACTTC. It is translated as CASSVLVFHEQYF.

To note about this clone: This sequence is one base from a far larger clone and is likely a read error. The rearrangement uses TRBV5-8 and TRBJ2-7; no clear D gene. The germline V gene encodes CDR1 SGHTS and CDR2 YDEGEE. The CDR3 is made up of 13 amino acids. Here the CDR3 DNA reads TGTGCCAGCAGCCCGACCCGTTGGACCGAGCGGTACTTC. It encodes CASSPTRWTERYF.

J is TRBJ2-7 and V is TRBV28; D tentatively reads TRBD1 or TRBD2 (5 bases each). The V and J ends lost 4 bases and 3 bases respectively, with 10 bases between them. CDR1 and CDR2 (germline): MDHEN, SYDVKM. The CDR3 has 13 amino acids. CDR3 bases: TGTGCCAGCAGTTGGGGACGGATCTACGAGCAGTACTTC. The encoded protein is CASSWGRIYEQYF.

With regard to this clone: Other DNA sequences in the sample encode the same CDR3. The chain is built from TRBV28 and TRBJ1-1, with a possible D match to TRBD1 (6 bases). CDR1 is MDHEN and CDR2 is SYDVKM in the germline V gene. Trimming removed 2 bases at V and 0 bases at J, with 7 bases between. This CDR3 comprises 14 residues. CDR3 sequence reads: CASSLGQMNTEAFF. As DNA, the CDR3 is TGTGCCAGCAGTTTAGGACAGATGAACACTGAAGCTTTCTTT.

A word on this clone: Since a much larger clone is just one base distant, this may be a read error. The sample has other DNA sequences that encode this CDR3 too. The genes are TRBV30 and TRBJ1-4; D not resolved. This CDR3 spans 12 amino acids. Germline loops: CDR1 GTSNPN, CDR2 SVGIG (reference sequence). Trimming cost V 0 bases and J 8 bases, with 7 bases left between them. The CDR3 coding sequence is TGTGCCTGGAGTGTACTTGACGAAAAACTGTTTTTT. Its translation: CAWSVLDEKLFF.

The chain carries TRBV11-2 and TRBJ2-7; 9 bases line up with TRBD2. Germline V gene lookup returns CDR1 SGHAT and CDR2 FQNNGV. After removal of 5 bases from V and 5 bases from J, the junction contained 16 bases not matched to a gene. The CDR3 has 17 amino acids. The CDR3 nucleotides read TGTGCCAGCAGCAACCTAAGGCGCCGGACTAGCGACCACGAGCAGTACTTC. Translation: CASSNLRRRTSDHEQYF. The whole variable domain, remainder taken from reference TRBV11-2 and TRBJ2-7, is EAGVAQSPRYKIIEKRQSVAFWCNPISGHATLYWYQQILGQGPKLLIQFQNNGVVDDSQLPKDRFSAERLKGVDSTLKIQPAKLEDSAVYLCASSNLRRRTSDHEQYFGPGTRLTVT.

Points on this clone: Sequence at one end of the junction differs from germline and may be a read error. This rearrangement joins TRBV19 to TRBJ2-2; 8 bases align to TRBD2. Germline CDR1 reads LNHDA; CDR2 reads SQIVND (reference sequence). The CDR3 spans 15 residues. CDR3 sequence: CASSPGTRNAGELFF. Written as DNA, the CDR3 is TGTGCCAGTAGTCCGGGGACTAGGAACGCCGGGGAGCTGTTTTTT.

The chain carries TRBV6-6 and TRBJ1-4, with 7 bases fitting TRBD1. The CDR3 covers 16 residues. Germline values: CDR1 MNHNY, CDR2 SVGAGI (reference sequence). The trim removed 2 bases at V and 8 bases at J, leaving 11 bases unmatched. The DNA for the CDR3 is TGTGCCAGCAGTTACCCCGCTCAGGGGGTACGAGAAAAACTGTTTTTT. Residues: CASSYPAQGVREKLFF.

In its sample, this clone was seen a few times. V and J are TRBV6-5 and TRBJ2-7; tentative D call: TRBD2 (5 bases). V lost 8 bases and J 2 bases, leaving 19 bases between the germline ends. The length of the CDR3 is 15 residues. CDR1 and CDR2 (germline): MNHEY, SVGAGI. In nucleotides, the CDR3 is TGTGCCAGCCGCCTCGGCGGCGGGCCTACCTACGAGCAGTACTTC. It specifies CASRLGGGPTYEQYF.

The genes are TRBV25-1 and TRBJ2-7; the D gene is possibly TRBD2 (6 bases). Trimming stripped 0 bases from V and 2 bases from J, with 14 bases between. The CDR3 loop spans 16 amino acids. Germline V gene data show CDR1 as MGHDK and CDR2 as SYGVNS. The CDR3 sequence: CASSEYGGTLPYEQYF. The CDR3 nucleotides read TGTGCCAGCAGTGAATATGGGGGGACTCTACCCTACGAGCAGTACTTC.

The chain links TRBV11-3 to TRBJ2-1; 7 nucleotides align to TRBD2. Germline V gene sequence: CDR1 SGHNT, CDR2 YENEEA. Trimming at V came to 5 bases and at J to 3 bases, leaving 7 bases not matched to a gene. The CDR3 has 15 residues. Here the CDR3 DNA reads TGTGCCAGCAGCGAAGAGGCTAGCGGCTACAATGAGCAGTTCTTC. Encoded protein: CASSEEASGYNEQFF. Full variable domain (outside the CDR3, taken from reference TRBV11-3 and TRBJ2-1): EAGVVQSPRYKIIEKKQPVAFWCNPISGHNTLYWYLQNLGQGPELLIRYENEEAVDDSQLPKDRFSAERLKGVDSTLKIQPAELGDSAVYLCASSEEASGYNEQFFGPGTRLTVL.

This clone was observed once. The CDR3 coding sequence is TGTGCCAGCAGAGATTACAGGGGTCCTAATGAAAAACTGTTTTTT. It specifies CASRDYRGPNEKLFF. The J gene is TRBJ1-4, the V gene TRBV28; the match to TRBD1 covers 7 bases. CDR3 length: 15 amino acids. Per germline, CDR1 MDHEN and CDR2 SYDVKM. The trim removed 6 bases at V and 3 bases at J, leaving 7 bases unmatched. Using reference TRBV28 and TRBJ1-4 for the parts outside the CDR3, the full variable domain is DVKVTQSSRYLVKRTGEKVFLECVQDMDHENMFWYRQDPGLGLRLIYFSYDVKMKEKGDIPEGYSVSREKKERFSLILESASTNQTSMYLCASRDYRGPNEKLFFGSGTQLSVL.

V and J are TRBV5-4 and TRBJ2-3, with a weak D call TRBD2 (5 bases). This CDR3 is built from 13 residues. The germline V gene encodes CDR1 SGHNT and CDR2 YYREEE (reference sequence). The germline V and J ends were trimmed by 0 bases and 6 bases, with 8 bases remaining between them. The CDR3 bases are TGTGCCAGCAGCTTGGATAGGGAGGATACGCAGTATTTT. Its protein product is CASSLDREDTQYF.

J is TRBJ2-5 and V is TRBV30, with 7 positions matching TRBD2. Trimming at V came to 5 bases and at J to 2 bases, leaving 5 bases not matched to a gene. Germline CDR1 reads GTSNPN; CDR2 reads SVGIG (reference sequence). CDR3 length: 13 residues. The CDR3 here is CAWRTRGQETQYF. The CDR3 DNA reads TGTGCCTGGCGGACTAGAGGGCAAGAGACCCAGTACTTC.